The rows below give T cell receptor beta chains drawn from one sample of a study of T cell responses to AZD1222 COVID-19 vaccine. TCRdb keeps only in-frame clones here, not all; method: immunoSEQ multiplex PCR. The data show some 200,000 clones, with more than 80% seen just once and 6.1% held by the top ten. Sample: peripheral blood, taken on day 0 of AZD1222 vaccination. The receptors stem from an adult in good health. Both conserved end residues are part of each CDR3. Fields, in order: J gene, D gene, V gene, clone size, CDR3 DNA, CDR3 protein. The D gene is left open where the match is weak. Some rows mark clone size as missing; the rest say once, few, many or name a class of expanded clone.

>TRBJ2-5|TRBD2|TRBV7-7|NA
TGTGCCAGCAGCATGGGACTAGCGGGAGTAGAGACCCAGTACTTC
CASSMGLAGVETQYF
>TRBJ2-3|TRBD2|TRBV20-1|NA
TGCAGTGCTAGTAAGAGCGGGGGGGCGTCGGATACGCAGTATTTT
CSASKSGGASDTQYF
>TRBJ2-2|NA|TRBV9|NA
TGTGCCCCTGGGGGGACCGGGGAGCTGTTTTTT
CAPGGTGELFF
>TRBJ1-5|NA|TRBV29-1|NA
TGCAGCGTGGGACCAGCCCTTAATCAGCCCCAGCATTTT
CSVGPALNQPQHF
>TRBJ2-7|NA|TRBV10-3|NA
TGTGCCATCAGTGAGCAGAACTCCAGGGAGTACGAGCAGTACTTC
CAISEQNSREYEQYF
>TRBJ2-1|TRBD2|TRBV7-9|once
TGTGCCAGCAGCCCGGGACTAGCGGGGAACAATGAGCAGTTCTTC
CASSPGLAGNNEQFF
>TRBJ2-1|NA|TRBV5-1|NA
TGCGCCAGCAGCTTGTCTTTGCCAAGCTCCTACAATGAGCAGTTCTTC
CASSLSLPSSYNEQFF
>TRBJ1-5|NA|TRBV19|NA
TGTGCCAGTAGTGAACACTCGGGAAGAGGCCATCAGCCCCAGCATTTT
CASSEHSGRGHQPQHF
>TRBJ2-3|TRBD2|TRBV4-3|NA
TGCGCCAGCAGCCAATTTTCAGCGGGAGGGGGGGCGGATTTT
CASSQFSAGGGADF
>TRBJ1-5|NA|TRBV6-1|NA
TGTGCCAGCAGTGACAGGGATCGACAGCCCCAGCATTTT
CASSDRDRQPQHF
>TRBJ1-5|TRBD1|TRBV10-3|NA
TGTGCCATCAGGGCCGGGACAGGGTCTAATAGCAATCAGCCCCAGCATTTT
CAIRAGTGSNSNQPQHF
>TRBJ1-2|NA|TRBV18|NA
TGTGCCAGCTCACCCCTTAGGGGGGATCCTGCCTCTAACTATGGCTACACCTTC
CASSPLRGDPASNYGYTF
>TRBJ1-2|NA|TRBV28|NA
TGTGCCAGCAGTTTATCTGGGATCTTCGGCTATGGCTACACCTTC
CASSLSGIFGYGYTF
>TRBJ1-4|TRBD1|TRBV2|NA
TGTGCCAGCAGTTCTGACAGGGGGCAAAGTGTTGAAAAACTGTTTTTT
CASSSDRGQSVEKLFF
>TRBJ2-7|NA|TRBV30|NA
TGTGCCTGGAGCCAGGGCCCCCCCAACGAGCAGTACTTC
CAWSQGPPNEQYF
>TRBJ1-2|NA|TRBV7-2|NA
TGTGCCAGCAGCTCGCAGGGGCGTGTAGGCTACACCTTC
CASSSQGRVGYTF
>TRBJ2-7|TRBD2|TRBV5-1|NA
TGCGCCAGCAGCTTCGCGGGACTAGCGGGAGAAAAGTACTTC
CASSFAGLAGEKYF
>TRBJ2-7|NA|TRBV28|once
TGTGCCAGCAGTTCGGCCCGCCGCGAGCAGTACTTC
CASSSARREQYF
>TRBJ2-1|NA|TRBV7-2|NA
TGTGCCAGCAGCTTAGGTCGGGTATCGAATGAGCAGTTCTTC
CASSLGRVSNEQFF
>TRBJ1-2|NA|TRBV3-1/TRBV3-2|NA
TGTGCCAGCAGCCAATCAGAGGCGAACTATGGCTACACCTTC
CASSQSEANYGYTF
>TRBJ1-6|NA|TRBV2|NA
TGTGCCAGCAGTGAAGGAGTTAGCTCCTATAATTCACCCCTCCACTTT
CASSEGVSSYNSPLHF
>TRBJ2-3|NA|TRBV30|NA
TGTGCCTGGAGTGTGGGTGGGGGGCCCGATACGCAGTATTTT
CAWSVGGGPDTQYF
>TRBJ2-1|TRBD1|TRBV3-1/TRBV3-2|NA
TGTGCCAGCAGCACTCCGACAGGGACCAATGAGCAGTTCTTC
CASSTPTGTNEQFF
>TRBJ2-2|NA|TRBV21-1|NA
TGTGCCAGCAGCAAAGCCCCTAGCGGGGGCACGAACACCGGGGAGCTGTTTTTT
CASSKAPSGGTNTGELFF
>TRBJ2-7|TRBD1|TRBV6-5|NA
TGTGCCGCCGGGACAGGTGTCTACGAGCAGTACTTC
CAAGTGVYEQYF
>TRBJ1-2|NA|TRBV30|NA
TGTGCCTCTCTGAGGGGGGGTGTGGGCTACACCTTC
CASLRGGVGYTF
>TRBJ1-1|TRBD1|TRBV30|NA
TGTGCCTGGAGGGGGACAGCTAACACTGAAGCTTTCTTT
CAWRGTANTEAFF
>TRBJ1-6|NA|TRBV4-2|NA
TGTGCCAGCAGCCTTGGGGGTACTCTGAGGAATTCACCCCTCCACTTT
CASSLGGTLRNSPLHF
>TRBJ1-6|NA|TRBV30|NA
TGTGCCTACAACAGGGTGGAAAATTCACCCCTCCACTTT
CAYNRVENSPLHF
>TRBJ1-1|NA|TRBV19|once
TGTGCCAGTAGTATTTTCCAGAACACTGAAGCTTTCTTT
CASSIFQNTEAFF
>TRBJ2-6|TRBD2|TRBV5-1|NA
TGCGCCAGCAGCGCGCTAGCGGGGGGACGTAGCTCTGGGGCCAACGTCCTGACTTTC
CASSALAGGRSSGANVLTF
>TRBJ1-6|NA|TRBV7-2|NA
TGTGCCAGCAGCTTAGTCGCGGCAGGGACTAATTCACCCCTCCACTTT
CASSLVAAGTNSPLHF
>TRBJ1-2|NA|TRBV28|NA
TGTGCCAGCCGGCCGCGGCAGAACTTCTATGGCTACACCTTC
CASRPRQNFYGYTF
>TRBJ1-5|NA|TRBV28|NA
TGTGCCAGCAGTTTATTTCCTGGGTCAGTGAGCAATCAGCCCCAGCATTTT
CASSLFPGSVSNQPQHF
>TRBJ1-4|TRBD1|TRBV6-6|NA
TGTGCCAGCAGTGAGCCGGGACAGGAGAATGAAAAACTGTTTTTT
CASSEPGQENEKLFF
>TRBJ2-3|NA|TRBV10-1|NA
TGCGCCAGCAGTCTAGACCAGCGGGCCACAGATACGCAGTATTTT
CASSLDQRATDTQYF
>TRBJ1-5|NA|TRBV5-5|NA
TGTGCCAGCAGCTTAGGTGGGGTACTACTTAGCAATCAGCCCCAGCATTTT
CASSLGGVLLSNQPQHF
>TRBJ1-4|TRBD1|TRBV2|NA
TGTGCCAGCAGTGAATTCGGACAGGATAATGAAAAACTGTTTTTT
CASSEFGQDNEKLFF
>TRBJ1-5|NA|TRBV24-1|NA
TGTGCCACCAGTGATTTCTGGTCGCAGCAGCCCCAGCATTTT
CATSDFWSQQPQHF
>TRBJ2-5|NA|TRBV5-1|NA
TGCGCCAGCAGACCCAACGGGGCCAGCCAAGAGACCCAGTACTTC
CASRPNGASQETQYF
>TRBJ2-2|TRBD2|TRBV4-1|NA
TGCGCCAGCAGCCAAGATCGGCTAGCGGGAGGTATAACCGGGGAGCTGTTTTTT
CASSQDRLAGGITGELFF
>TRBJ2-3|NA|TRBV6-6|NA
TGTGCCAGCGGGGTATGGGCAGATACGCAGTATTTT
CASGVWADTQYF
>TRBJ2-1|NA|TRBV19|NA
TGTGCCAGTACCCCAAAGTGGGCTAGCGCTTTCTCCTACAATGAGCAGTTCTTC
CASTPKWASAFSYNEQFF
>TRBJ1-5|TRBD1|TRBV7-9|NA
TGTGCCAGCAGCCAGGACAGGGGAGGACAGCCCCAGCATTTT
CASSQDRGGQPQHF
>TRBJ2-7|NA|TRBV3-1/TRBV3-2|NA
TGTGCCAGCAGCCATACGGGGAAGGGCGAGCAGTACTTC
CASSHTGKGEQYF
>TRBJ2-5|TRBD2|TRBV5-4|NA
TGTGCCAGCAGCAGGGGAGCGGGAGCGAAAGAGACCCAGTACTTC
CASSRGAGAKETQYF
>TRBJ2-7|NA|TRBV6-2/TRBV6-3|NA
TGTGCCAGCAGTTGGGGCCCGCGGTGGCAGTACTTC
CASSWGPRWQYF
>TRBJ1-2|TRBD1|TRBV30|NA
TGTGCCTGGGACAGGGGGGTCTATGGCTACACCTTC
CAWDRGVYGYTF
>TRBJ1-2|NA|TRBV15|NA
TGTGCCACCAGCAGAGGGGGGGGACCCTATGGCTACACCTTC
CATSRGGGPYGYTF
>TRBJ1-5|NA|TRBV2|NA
TGTGCCAGCCAAATAGGGATCAATCAGCCCCAGCATTTT
CASQIGINQPQHF
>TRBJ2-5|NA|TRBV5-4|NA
TGTGCCAGCAGCTCGCGCCGGACTCTCATCGAGACCCAGTACTTC
CASSSRRTLIETQYF
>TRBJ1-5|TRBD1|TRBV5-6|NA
TGTGCCAGCAGCCTGACAGGGGTCAATCAGCCCCAGCATTTT
CASSLTGVNQPQHF
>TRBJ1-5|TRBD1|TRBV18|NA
TGTGCCAGCTCACTGACCGGGACAGGAGAGTCTCAGGCGCATTTT
CASSLTGTGESQAHF
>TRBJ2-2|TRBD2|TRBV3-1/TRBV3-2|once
TGTGCCAGCAACCCAGTCCGCGGTAGCGGGAGTTATGACACCGGGGAGCTGTTTTTT
CASNPVRGSGSYDTGELFF
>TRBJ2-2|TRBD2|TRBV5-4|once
TGTGCCAGCAGCCTCGGGACTAGCCCCGGGGAGCTGTTTTTT
CASSLGTSPGELFF
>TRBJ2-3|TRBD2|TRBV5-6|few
TGTGCCAGCAGCTTACTCGGGCAGCGGGGGGGCGAGGGTCGGGATACGCAGTATTTT
CASSLLGQRGGEGRDTQYF
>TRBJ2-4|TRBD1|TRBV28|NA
TGTGCCAGCAGCGGACAGGGGGTAAGAAACATTCAGTACTTC
CASSGQGVRNIQYF
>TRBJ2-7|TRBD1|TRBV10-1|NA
TGCGCCAGCAGTGAGTCCGGGACAGGATCCTACGAGCAGTACTTC
CASSESGTGSYEQYF
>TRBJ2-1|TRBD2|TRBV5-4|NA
TGTGCCAGCAGCTTGGGTGGGAGGGCCCCCTACAATGAGCAGTTCTTC
CASSLGGRAPYNEQFF
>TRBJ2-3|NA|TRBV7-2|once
TGTGCCAGCAGTAGCAGGGTCGATACGCAGTATTTT
CASSSRVDTQYF